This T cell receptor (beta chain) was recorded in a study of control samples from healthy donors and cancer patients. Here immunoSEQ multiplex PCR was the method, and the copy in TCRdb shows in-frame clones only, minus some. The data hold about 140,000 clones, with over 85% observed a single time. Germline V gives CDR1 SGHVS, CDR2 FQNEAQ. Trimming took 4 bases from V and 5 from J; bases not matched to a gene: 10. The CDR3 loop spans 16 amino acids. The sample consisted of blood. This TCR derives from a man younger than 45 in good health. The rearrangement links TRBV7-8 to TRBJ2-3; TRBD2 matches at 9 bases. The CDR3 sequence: CASSYPGVAGVDTQYF. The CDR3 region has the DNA TGTGCCAGCAGCTACCCCGGGGTAGCGGGAGTAGATACGCAGTATTTT.